Each of the 27 T cell receptor beta chains below was sequenced from the same sample in a study of post-analysis software for immune sequencing data. Presence of unique molecular identifiers characterized the TCR beta cDNA libraries. In TCRdb, the PCR reads were re-called with MiXCR into one record per CDR3 protein. This table has hundreds of thousands of distinct CDR3 sequences, 30% appearing once. Study findings and constraints: Patients carried 4 or 5 TRBV segments more frequently than controls did, and TRBV5-6, TRBV5-1 and TRBV20-1 were among them.

Their cognate antigens are unknown. The sequenced material came from blood. These receptors all stem from a girl under 18 with multiple sclerosis.

As regards this clonotype: A much larger clone sits a single nucleotide away, making a read error possible. The rearrangement links TRBV7-9 to TRBJ2-7; D is perhaps TRBD1 or TRBD2 (5 bases each). Germline CDR1 and CDR2: SEHNR and FQNEAQ (reference sequence). The CDR3 extends over 13 amino acids. CDR3 in amino acids: CAGSLARGGEQYF. The CDR3 bases are TGTGCCGGCAGCTTAGCCCGGGGCGGGGAGCAGTACTTC.

The rearrangement joins TRBV20-1 to TRBJ1-2, with D unclear. The V gene's germline CDR1 is DFQATT and CDR2 SNEGSKA (reference sequence). The CDR3 totals 13 residues. The germline V and J ends were trimmed by 6 bases and 6 bases, with 17 bases remaining between them. CDR3 nucleotides: TGCAGTGCCGTAAGCCCCGGAGAGAATGGCTACACCTTC. Encoded protein: CSAVSPGENGYTF.

As for this clonotype: Its ends do not fully match the called genes, so a read error is possible. The V and J genes are TRBV20-1 and TRBJ1-5; D might be TRBD1 (5 bases). From germline, CDR1 is DFQATT and CDR2 SNEGSKA (reference sequence). This CDR3 is 14 amino acids long. Here the CDR3 DNA reads TGCAGTGCTAGGACAGACTATAGCAATCAGCCCCTGCATTTT. Translating it yields CSARTDYSNQPLHF.

The chain is built from TRBV5-1 and TRBJ2-7; 7 positions match TRBD2. With 0 bases clipped from V and 5 bases from J, the junction kept 8 bases outside the gene matches. The CDR3 length is 15 residues. CDR1 is SGHRS, CDR2 YFSETQ, per germline. CDR3 amino acids: CASSLAWTREDEQYF. The CDR3 nucleotides are TGCGCCAGCAGCTTGGCCTGGACTAGGGAGGACGAGCAGTACTTC.

This clonotype was recorded at least ten times. The gene calls are TRBV6-1 and TRBJ1-5; unclear D gene. Trimming cost V 5 bases and J 7 bases, with 24 bases left between them. The CDR3 has 17 residues. Germline CDR1 and CDR2: MNHNS and SASEGT. The CDR3 DNA sequence: TGTGCCAGCAGTACCAAACGGCATTCAGGTTTTAAACAGCCCCAGCATTTT. Translation gives CASSTKRHSGFKQPQHF.

This chain uses TRBV12-5 with TRBJ2-3; D ambiguous. Trimming cost V 4 bases and J 3 bases, with 8 bases left between them. The length of the CDR3 is 13 residues. The germline CDR1 and CDR2 sequences are LGHNT and FRNRAP. The CDR3 is CASGYYKTDTQYF. The CDR3 coding sequence is TGTGCTAGTGGTTACTACAAAACAGATACGCAGTATTTT.

This chain connects TRBV7-9 to TRBJ1-1, with 8 positions matching TRBD1. There are 14 residues in the CDR3. V shed 5 bases and J 5 bases; nucleotides not matched to a gene: 7. Germline V gene data show CDR1 as SEHNR and CDR2 as FQNEAQ (reference sequence). In DNA, the CDR3 is TGTGCCAGCAGCGCCCGGGACAGGAGGACTGAAGCTTTCTTT. Protein: CASSARDRRTEAFF.

V usage is TRBV7-2 and J usage is TRBJ2-3, with 9 nucleotides matching TRBD1. This CDR3 contains 18 residues. Trimming at V came to 4 bases and at J to 4 bases, leaving 15 bases not matched to a gene. CDR1 is SGHTA, CDR2 FQGNSA, per germline. The CDR3 region is CASSSVGQGSGKPDTQYF. In DNA, the CDR3 is TGTGCCAGCAGCTCGGTGGGACAGGGTTCGGGGAAGCCAGATACGCAGTATTTT. Combining the CDR3 with reference TRBV7-2 and TRBJ2-3 gives the whole variable domain GAGVSQSPSNKVTEKGKDVELRCDPISGHTALYWYRQSLGQGLEFLIYFQGNSAPDKSGLPSDRFSAERTGGSVSTLTIQRTQQEDSAVYLCASSSVGQGSGKPDTQYFGPGTRLTVL.

This clonotype has just a few counts. The V and J genes are TRBV20-1 and TRBJ2-1; 15 bases align to TRBD2. This CDR3 is 15 amino acids long. Per germline, CDR1 DFQATT and CDR2 SNEGSKA (reference sequence). With 3 bases clipped from V and 7 bases from J, the junction kept 4 bases outside the gene matches. The CDR3, as DNA: TGCAGTGCTAGTATAGGGACTAGCGGGGGGAATGAGCAGTTCTTC. Translated, it gives CSASIGTSGGNEQFF.

There are a few counts of this clonotype. The rearrangement uses TRBV12-3 or TRBV12-4 and TRBJ2-3; TRBD2 agrees at 7 bases. This CDR3 is 15 amino acids long. After removal of 2 bases from V and 5 bases from J, the junction contained 7 bases not matched to a gene. The CDR3 DNA sequence: TGTGCCAGCAGTTTACAGGCGGGAGCTTTAGATACGCAGTATTTT. The encoded protein is CASSLQAGALDTQYF.

This clonotype appeared many times. This chain links TRBV4-1 with TRBJ1-2, with D tentatively TRBD1 (5 bases). The CDR3 contains 13 residues. Trimming took off 4 bases at V and 8 bases at J, with 14 bases between the two ends. The V gene's germline CDR1 is MGHRA and CDR2 YSYEKL. CDR3 sequence reads: CASSPPGGAGYTF. The CDR3 DNA reads as TGCGCCAGCAGCCCACCGGGGGGTGCCGGCTACACCTTC.

This clonotype was seen a handful of times. The rearrangement joins TRBV5-5 to TRBJ2-5, with a weak D call TRBD2 (5 bases). Per the germline V gene, CDR1 is SGHKS and CDR2 is YYEKEE (reference sequence). Deletions cut 4 bases from V and 4 bases from J, with 14 bases between. The CDR3 is made up of 14 amino acids. The CDR3 region is CASSPRGSSETQYF. Here the CDR3 DNA reads TGTGCCAGCAGCCCCCGGGGTTCCTCAGAGACCCAGTACTTC.

This clonotype was recorded many times. The rearrangement uses TRBV6-5 and TRBJ2-7; D ambiguous. Germline CDR1 MNHEY, CDR2 SVGAGI. The CDR3 totals 13 residues. Trimming took off 2 bases at V and 2 bases at J, with 7 bases between the two ends. CDR3 protein: CASSYTETYEQYF. CDR3 sequence (DNA): TGTGCCAGCAGTTACACGGAGACCTACGAGCAGTACTTC.

In the case of this clonotype: The junction departs from the called germline gene at one end, perhaps through a read error. The chain recombines TRBV24-1 with TRBJ2-1, with 8 bases aligning to TRBD2. The CDR3 is 15 amino acids. The germline CDR1 and CDR2 sequences are KGHDR and SFDVKD. CDR3: CATSEPGTRGDEQFF. CDR3 DNA: TGCGCCACCAGTGAACCCGGGACTAGGGGTGATGAGCAGTTCTTC.

The chain is built from TRBV14 and TRBJ1-1; D is unclear. The CDR3 loop spans 12 amino acids. V was pared by 0 bases and J by 9 bases, with 8 bases between. CDR1 and CDR2 (germline): SGHDN, FVKESK. In DNA form, the CDR3 reads TGTGCCAGCAGCCAAGACAGCTATAAAGCTTTCTTT. This codes for CASSQDSYKAFF.

This clonotype has only a few counts. The chain couples TRBV6-6 to TRBJ2-1, with TRBD1 matching over 9 bases. The J segment lost 5 bases and the V segment lost 9 bases, leaving 11 bases of the junction unmatched. CDR1 and CDR2 from the germline V gene are MNHNY and SVGAGI (reference sequence). The CDR3 is 15 amino acids. CDR3 sequence: CASRSPGTGHNEQFF. Written as DNA, the CDR3 is TGTGCCAGTAGGAGCCCCGGGACAGGGCACAATGAGCAGTTCTTC.

The V and J genes are TRBV28 and TRBJ2-2; 13 nucleotides agree with TRBD2. Germline V lookup: CDR1 MDHEN, CDR2 SYDVKM. The CDR3 sequence is 17 residues long. Trimming cost V 5 bases and J 3 bases; bases outside gene matches: 6. This CDR3 reads CASSPLAGGRHTGELFF. The DNA for the CDR3 is TGTGCCAGCAGTCCACTAGCGGGGGGGCGTCACACCGGGGAGCTGTTTTTT.

The chain employs TRBV14 and TRBJ2-4; D is perhaps TRBD1 or TRBD2 (5 bases each). This CDR3 has 14 amino acids. Germline CDR1 reads SGHDN; CDR2 reads FVKESK. The V end was cut by 1 base, the J end by 6 bases, with 10 bases between. CDR3 sequence reads: CASSQVGTGNIQYF. As DNA, the CDR3 is TGTGCCAGCAGCCAAGTGGGGACCGGAAACATTCAGTACTTC.

This clonotype was observed a few times. This chain links TRBV10-2 with TRBJ2-7; 7 bases align to TRBD1. Germline CDR1 reads WSHSY; CDR2 reads SAAADI. CDR3 size: 15 residues. V lost 4 bases to trimming and J lost 3 bases; unmatched junction nucleotides: 9. CDR3 region: CASSGQDRWNYEQYF. CDR3 DNA: TGCGCCAGCAGTGGCCAGGACAGGTGGAACTACGAGCAGTACTTC.

The rearrangement joins TRBV6-6 to TRBJ2-7; TRBD2 agrees at 7 bases. The length of the CDR3 is 15 residues. The J segment lost 3 bases and the V segment lost 2 bases, leaving 7 bases of the junction unmatched. CDR1 and CDR2 (germline): MNHNY, SVGAGI (reference sequence). CDR3 bases: TGTGCCAGCAGTTACCGGGGGGAAGGCGGCTACGAGCAGTACTTC. It specifies CASSYRGEGGYEQYF.

Only a few counts were recorded for this clonotype. V gene TRBV9 combines with J gene TRBJ2-7; D is perhaps TRBD1 (6 bases). Germline values: CDR1 SGDLS, CDR2 YYNGEE. The V end was cut by 7 bases, the J end by 0 bases, with 17 bases between. The CDR3 covers 15 residues. The CDR3 sequence is CASAATGGPSYEQYF. CDR3 nucleotides: TGTGCCAGCGCCGCGACAGGCGGTCCCTCCTACGAGCAGTACTTC.

This chain joins TRBV20-1 and TRBJ2-7; TRBD1 might be the D (6 bases). The CDR3 covers 14 residues. V was clipped by 6 bases and J by 0 bases, with 15 bases between them. CDR1 is DFQATT and CDR2 is SNEGSKA in the germline V gene (reference sequence). The DNA of the CDR3 is TGCAGTGCCTCGCTGGGGGCAAGCTCCTACGAGCAGTACTTC. Amino acids: CSASLGASSYEQYF.

The CDR3 is CASSFGSQIEQYF. For the CDR3, the DNA is TGTGCCAGCAGCTTCGGCTCCCAGATCGAGCAGTACTTC. The chain is built from TRBV7-9 and TRBJ2-5; D is unclear. The J call may be in error: the DNA end matches TRBJ2-7 better. CDR1 is SEHNR, CDR2 FQNEAQ, per germline (reference sequence). The CDR3 runs 13 residues.

The table lists this clonotype with a few counts. The rearrangement links TRBV18 to TRBJ1-1, with D unresolved. Trimming stripped 0 bases from V and 0 bases from J, with 8 bases between. The CDR3 runs 15 residues. CDR1 and CDR2 from the germline V gene are KGHSH and LQKENI. CDR3 region: CASSPPNRMNTEAFF. CDR3 coding DNA: TGTGCCAGCTCACCACCGAACAGAATGAACACTGAAGCTTTCTTT.

This clonotype was counted a few times. The chain recombines TRBV29-1 with TRBJ2-5, with 7 bases lining up with TRBD2. Trimming removed 4 bases from V and 5 bases from J; junction bases left unmatched: 13. The CDR3 length is 15 residues. Germline lookup yields CDR1 SQVTM and CDR2 ANQGSEA. The CDR3 DNA reads TGCAGCGTTGTAGTGTGGGAGGGAAAGGGCGAGACCCAGTACTTC. Translating gives CSVVVWEGKGETQYF.

There are a few counts of this clonotype. The V and J genes are TRBV9 and TRBJ2-5, with D perhaps TRBD2 (6 bases). The CDR3 loop spans 16 amino acids. V shed 4 bases and J shed 5 bases, with 21 bases lying between them. Germline assignment: CDR1 SGDLS and CDR2 YYNGEE. The CDR3 sequence: CASSPPVTGDLETQYF. CDR3 coding DNA: TGTGCCAGCAGCCCTCCGGTTACGGGGGACCTGGAGACCCAGTACTTC.

The chain recombines TRBV20-1 with TRBJ2-7, with D perhaps given as TRBD1 or TRBD2 (6 bases each). V was clipped by 1 base and J by 3 bases, with 13 bases between them. The germline gives CDR1 DFQATT, CDR2 SNEGSKA (reference sequence). The CDR3 has 14 amino acids. Written as DNA, the CDR3 is TGCAGTGCTAGAGGTCAGGAGGGGGGCTACGAGCAGTACTTC. Translation: CSARGQEGGYEQYF.